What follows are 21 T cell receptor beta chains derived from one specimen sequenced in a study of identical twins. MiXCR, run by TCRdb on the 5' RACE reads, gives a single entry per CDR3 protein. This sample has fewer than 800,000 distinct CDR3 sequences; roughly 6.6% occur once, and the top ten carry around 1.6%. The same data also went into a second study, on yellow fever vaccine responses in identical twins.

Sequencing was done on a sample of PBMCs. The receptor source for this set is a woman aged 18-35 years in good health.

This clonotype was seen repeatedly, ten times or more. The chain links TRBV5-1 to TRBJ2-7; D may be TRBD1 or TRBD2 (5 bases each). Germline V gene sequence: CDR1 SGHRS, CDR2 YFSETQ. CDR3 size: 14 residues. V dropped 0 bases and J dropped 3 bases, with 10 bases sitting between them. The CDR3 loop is CASSLATGGYEQYF. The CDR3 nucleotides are TGCGCCAGCAGCTTGGCCACAGGAGGCTACGAGCAGTACTTC.

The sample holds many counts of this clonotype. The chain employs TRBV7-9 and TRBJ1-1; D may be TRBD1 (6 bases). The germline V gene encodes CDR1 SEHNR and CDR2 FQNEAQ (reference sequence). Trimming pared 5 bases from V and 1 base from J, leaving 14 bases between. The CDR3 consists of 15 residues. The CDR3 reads CASSHLRGQNTEAFF. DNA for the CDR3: TGTGCCAGCAGCCACCTCCGGGGGCAGAACACTGAAGCTTTCTTT. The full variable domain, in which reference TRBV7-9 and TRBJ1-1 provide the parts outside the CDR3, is DTGVSQNPRHKITKRGQNVTFRCDPISEHNRLYWYRQTLGQGPEFLTYFQNEAQLEKSRLLSDRFSAERPKGSFSTLEIQRTEQGDSAMYLCASSHLRGQNTEAFFGQGTRLTVV.

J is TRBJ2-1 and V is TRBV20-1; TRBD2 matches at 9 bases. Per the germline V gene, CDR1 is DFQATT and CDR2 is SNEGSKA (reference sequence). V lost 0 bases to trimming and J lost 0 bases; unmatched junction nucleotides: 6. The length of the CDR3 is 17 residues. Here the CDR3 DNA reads TGCAGTGCTAGAGATAAGCGGGGGGTCCACTCCTACAATGAGCAGTTCTTC. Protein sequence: CSARDKRGVHSYNEQFF.

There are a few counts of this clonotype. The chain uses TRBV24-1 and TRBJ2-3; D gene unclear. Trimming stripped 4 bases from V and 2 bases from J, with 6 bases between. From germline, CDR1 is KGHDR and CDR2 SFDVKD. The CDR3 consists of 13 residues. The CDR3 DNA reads TGTGCCACCAGTGAGCGGACCACAGATACGCAGTATTTT. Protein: CATSERTTDTQYF.

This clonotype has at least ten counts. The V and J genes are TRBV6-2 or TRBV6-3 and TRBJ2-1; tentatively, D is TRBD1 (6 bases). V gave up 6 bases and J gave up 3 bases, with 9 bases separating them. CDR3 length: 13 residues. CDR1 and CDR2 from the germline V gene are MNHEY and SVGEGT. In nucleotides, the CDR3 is TGTGCCAGCAGAAGACAGGACTACAATGAGCAGTTCTTC. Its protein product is CASRRQDYNEQFF.

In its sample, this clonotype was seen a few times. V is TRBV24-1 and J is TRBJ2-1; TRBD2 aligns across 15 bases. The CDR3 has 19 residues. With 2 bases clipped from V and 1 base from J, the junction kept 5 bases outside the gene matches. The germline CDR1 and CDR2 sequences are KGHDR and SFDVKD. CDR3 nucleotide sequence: TGTGCCACCAGTGATTGGAGGACTAGCGGGAGGGATTCCTACAATGAGCAGTTCTTC. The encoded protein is CATSDWRTSGRDSYNEQFF.

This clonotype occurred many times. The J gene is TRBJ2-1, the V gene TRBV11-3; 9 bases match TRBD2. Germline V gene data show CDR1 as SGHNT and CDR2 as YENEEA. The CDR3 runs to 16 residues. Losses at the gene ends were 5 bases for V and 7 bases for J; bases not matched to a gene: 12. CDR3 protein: CASSPPGLAGLNEQFF. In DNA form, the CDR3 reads TGTGCCAGCAGCCCTCCCGGGCTAGCGGGATTGAATGAGCAGTTCTTC. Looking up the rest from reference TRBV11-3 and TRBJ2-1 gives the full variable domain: EAGVVQSPRYKIIEKKQPVAFWCNPISGHNTLYWYLQNLGQGPELLIRYENEEAVDDSQLPKDRFSAERLKGVDSTLKIQPAELGDSAVYLCASSPPGLAGLNEQFFGPGTRLTVL.

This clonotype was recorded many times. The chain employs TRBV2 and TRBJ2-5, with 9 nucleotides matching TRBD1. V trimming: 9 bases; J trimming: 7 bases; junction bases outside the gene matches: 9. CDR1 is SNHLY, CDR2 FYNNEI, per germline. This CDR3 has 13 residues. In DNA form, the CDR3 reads TGTGCCAGGAGAACAGGGGGCGGCGGGACCCAGTACTTC. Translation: CARRTGGGGTQYF.

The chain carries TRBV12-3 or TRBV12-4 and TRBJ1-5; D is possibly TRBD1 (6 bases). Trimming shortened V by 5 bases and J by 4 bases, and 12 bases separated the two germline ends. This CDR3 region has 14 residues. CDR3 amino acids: CASSRQRGNQPQHF. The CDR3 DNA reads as TGTGCCAGCAGTAGACAGAGGGGGAATCAGCCCCAGCATTTT.

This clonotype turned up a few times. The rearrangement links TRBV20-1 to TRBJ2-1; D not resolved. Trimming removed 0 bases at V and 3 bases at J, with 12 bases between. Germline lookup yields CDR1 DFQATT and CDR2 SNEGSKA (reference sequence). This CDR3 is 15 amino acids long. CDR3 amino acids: CSARDIQRVYNEQFF. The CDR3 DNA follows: TGCAGTGCTAGAGATATCCAAAGGGTCTACAATGAGCAGTTCTTC.

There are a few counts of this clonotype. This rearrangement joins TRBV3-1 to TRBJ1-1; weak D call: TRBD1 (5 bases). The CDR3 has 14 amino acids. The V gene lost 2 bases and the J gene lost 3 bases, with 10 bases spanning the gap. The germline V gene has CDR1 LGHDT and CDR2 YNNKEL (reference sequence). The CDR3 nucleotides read TGTGCCAGCAGCCAATGGGGGTACGACACTGAAGCTTTCTTT. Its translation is CASSQWGYDTEAFF. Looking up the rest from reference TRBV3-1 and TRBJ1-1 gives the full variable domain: DTAVSQTPKYLVTQMGNDKSIKCEQNLGHDTMYWYKQDSKKFLKIMFSYNNKELIINETVPNRFSPKSPDKAHLNLHINSLELGDSAVYFCASSQWGYDTEAFFGQGTRLTVV.

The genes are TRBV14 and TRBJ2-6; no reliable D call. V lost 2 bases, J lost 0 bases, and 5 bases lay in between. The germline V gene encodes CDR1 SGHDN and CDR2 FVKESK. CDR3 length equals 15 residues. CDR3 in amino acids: CASSQLISGANVLTF. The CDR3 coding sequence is TGTGCCAGCAGCCAACTGATCTCTGGGGCCAACGTCCTGACTTTC. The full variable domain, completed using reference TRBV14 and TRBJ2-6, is EAGVTQFPSHSVIEKGQTVTLRCDPISGHDNLYWYRRVMGKEIKFLLHFVKESKQDESGMPNNRFLAERTGGTYSTLKVQPAELEDSGVYFCASSQLISGANVLTFGAGSRLTVL.

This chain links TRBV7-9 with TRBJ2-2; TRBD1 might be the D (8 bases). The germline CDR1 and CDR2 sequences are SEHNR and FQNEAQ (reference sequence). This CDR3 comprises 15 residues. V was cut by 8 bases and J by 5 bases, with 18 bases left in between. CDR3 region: CASCPGQGGTGELFF. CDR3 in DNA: TGTGCCAGCTGTCCCGGACAGGGAGGGACCGGGGAGCTGTTTTTT.

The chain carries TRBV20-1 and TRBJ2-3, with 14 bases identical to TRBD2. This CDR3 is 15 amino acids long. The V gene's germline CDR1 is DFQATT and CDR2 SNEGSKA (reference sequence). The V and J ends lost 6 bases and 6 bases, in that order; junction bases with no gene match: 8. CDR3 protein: CSATGTSGGRDTQYF. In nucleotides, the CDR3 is TGCAGTGCCACCGGGACTAGCGGGGGTCGGGATACGCAGTATTTT.

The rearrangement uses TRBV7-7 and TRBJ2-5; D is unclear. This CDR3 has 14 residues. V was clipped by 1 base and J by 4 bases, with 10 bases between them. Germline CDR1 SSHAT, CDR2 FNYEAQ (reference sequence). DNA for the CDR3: TGTGCCAGCAGCTTAGGTAGCACAAGAGAGACCCAGTACTTC. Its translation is CASSLGSTRETQYF. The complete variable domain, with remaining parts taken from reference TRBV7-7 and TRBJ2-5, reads GAGVSQSPRYKVTKRGQDVTLRCDPISSHATLYWYQQALGQGPEFLTYFNYEAQPDKSGLPSDRFSAERPEGSISTLTIQRTEQRDSAMYRCASSLGSTRETQYFGPGTRLLVL.

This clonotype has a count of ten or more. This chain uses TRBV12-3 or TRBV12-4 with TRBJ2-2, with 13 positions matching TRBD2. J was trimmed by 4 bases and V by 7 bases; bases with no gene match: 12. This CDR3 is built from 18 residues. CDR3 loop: CASTPGLAGWGSTGELFF. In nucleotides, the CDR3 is TGTGCCAGCACCCCGGGACTAGCGGGATGGGGGAGCACCGGGGAGCTGTTTTTT.

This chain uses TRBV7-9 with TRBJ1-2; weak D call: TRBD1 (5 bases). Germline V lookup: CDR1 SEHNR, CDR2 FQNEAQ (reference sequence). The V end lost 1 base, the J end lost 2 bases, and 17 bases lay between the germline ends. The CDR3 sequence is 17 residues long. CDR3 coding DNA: TGTGCCAGCAGCTTAGGCTTAGGGGACGCAGTAAACTATGGCTACACCTTC. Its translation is CASSLGLGDAVNYGYTF.

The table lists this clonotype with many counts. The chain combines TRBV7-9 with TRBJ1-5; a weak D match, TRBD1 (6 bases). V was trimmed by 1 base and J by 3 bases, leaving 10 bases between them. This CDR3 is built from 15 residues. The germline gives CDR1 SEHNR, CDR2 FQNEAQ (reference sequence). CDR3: CASSLEQGNNQPQHF. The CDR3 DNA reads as TGTGCCAGCAGCTTAGAACAGGGTAACAATCAGCCCCAGCATTTT.

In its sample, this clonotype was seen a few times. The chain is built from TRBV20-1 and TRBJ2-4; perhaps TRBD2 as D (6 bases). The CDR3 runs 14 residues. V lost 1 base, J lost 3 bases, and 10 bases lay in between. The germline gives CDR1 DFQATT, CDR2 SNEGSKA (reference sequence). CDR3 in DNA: TGCAGTGCTAGAGGGGGGGTTAGCAAAAACATTCAGTACTTC. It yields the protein CSARGGVSKNIQYF.

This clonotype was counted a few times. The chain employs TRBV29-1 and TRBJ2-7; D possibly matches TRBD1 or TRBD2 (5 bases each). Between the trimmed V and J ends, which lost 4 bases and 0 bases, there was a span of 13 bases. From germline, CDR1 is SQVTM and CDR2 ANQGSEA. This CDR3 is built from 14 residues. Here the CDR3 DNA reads TGCAGCGTTGGAGGGACCGAATTCTCCTACGAGCAGTACGTC. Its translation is CSVGGTEFSYEQYV.

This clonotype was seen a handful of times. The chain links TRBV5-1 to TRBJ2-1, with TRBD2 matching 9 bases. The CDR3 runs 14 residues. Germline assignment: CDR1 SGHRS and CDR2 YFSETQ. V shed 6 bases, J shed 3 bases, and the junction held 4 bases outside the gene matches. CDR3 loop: CASTLAGYYNEQFF. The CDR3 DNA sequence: TGCGCCAGCACCCTAGCGGGATACTACAATGAGCAGTTCTTC.